Below, 19 T cell receptor beta chains from the same sample are listed, as sequenced in a study of shared clonotypes between healthy human individuals. The method was immunoSEQ multiplex PCR; TCRdb's version includes in-frame clones alone and lacks a portion of them. The data contain around 1.9 million clones, around 95% of them seen just once; the ten biggest clones take up about 1.7%. Selected positively for CCR7 and CD45RO-negative, naive CD8 cells excluded terminally differentiated effector memory CD45RA+ cells. Sample: naive CD8+ T cells from PBMCs. These receptors were collected from a man younger than 30 in good health. Some clones in this sample may be carry-over from other donors' samples.

This chain uses TRBV14 with TRBJ2-1; D is perhaps TRBD2 (5 bases). The CDR3 length is 13 residues. The V end was cut by 2 bases, the J end by 6 bases, with 8 bases between. Germline values: CDR1 SGHDN, CDR2 FVKESK. The CDR3 coding sequence is TGTGCCAGCAGCCAATATACTAGCAATGAGCAGTTCTTC. This encodes CASSQYTSNEQFF.

This chain links TRBV2 with TRBJ2-3; 11 nucleotides agree with TRBD2. This CDR3 region has 17 residues. The germline V gene has CDR1 SNHLY and CDR2 FYNNEI. The V segment lost 0 bases and the J segment 3 bases; nucleotides outside the gene matches: 5. The CDR3 sequence: CASSEAELAGATDTQYF. The CDR3 nucleotides are TGTGCCAGCAGTGAAGCCGAACTAGCGGGAGCTACAGATACGCAGTATTTT.

Turning to this clone: Other DNA sequences in this specimen translate into the identical CDR3. V is TRBV11-2 and J is TRBJ2-5; 8 nucleotides match TRBD1. This CDR3 region has 14 residues. The germline V gene has CDR1 SGHAT and CDR2 FQNNGV. J lost 5 bases, V lost 5 bases, and 7 bases had no gene match. The chain's CDR3 is CASSPRTGWETQYF. The CDR3 bases are TGTGCCAGCAGCCCCCGGACAGGGTGGGAGACCCAGTACTTC.

This clone was picked up a small number of times. This CDR3 is also generated by other DNA sequences in the sample. The gene calls are TRBV27 and TRBJ2-3, with 13 nucleotides matching TRBD2. The germline V gene has CDR1 MNHEY and CDR2 SMNVEV (reference sequence). CDR3 length equals 16 residues. Germline trimming cut 2 bases from V and 3 bases from J; bases unmatched to any gene: 2. The CDR3: CASSLVLAGGTDTQYF. The CDR3 bases are TGTGCCAGCAGTTTAGTACTAGCGGGAGGGACAGATACGCAGTATTTT.

This chain joins TRBV5-1 and TRBJ2-7; D ambiguous. Germline loops: CDR1 SGHRS, CDR2 YFSETQ. Trimming took off 4 bases at V and 0 bases at J, with 17 bases between the two ends. The CDR3 is made up of 16 amino acids. The CDR3 loop reads CASSAHPGRDSYEQYF. Written as DNA, the CDR3 is TGCGCCAGCAGCGCCCACCCCGGCCGCGACTCCTACGAGCAGTACTTC.

V gene TRBV7-9 combines with J gene TRBJ2-1; a possible D gene is TRBD2 (6 bases). The V and J ends lost 0 bases and 9 bases respectively, with 15 bases between them. The CDR3 sequence is 15 residues long. The germline CDR1 and CDR2 sequences are SEHNR and FQNEAQ (reference sequence). The CDR3 loop is CASSLAREFQVEQFF. CDR3 bases: TGTGCCAGCAGCTTAGCACGGGAGTTCCAAGTTGAGCAGTTCTTC.

V and J are TRBV27 and TRBJ2-3; tentative D call: TRBD2 (6 bases). CDR1 MNHEY and CDR2 SMNVEV come from the germline V gene (reference sequence). The CDR3 is 15 amino acids. V lost 3 bases, J lost 5 bases, and 15 bases lay in between. The CDR3 bases are TGTGCCAGCAGTTTTGGGACTTCCCGCGGAGATACGCAGTATTTT. This codes for CASSFGTSRGDTQYF.

The rearrangement links TRBV7-3 to TRBJ2-7; D is uncertain. The V end was cut by 5 bases, the J end by 7 bases, with 21 bases between. Germline V gene lookup returns CDR1 SGHTA and CDR2 FQGTGA. The CDR3 sequence is 15 residues long. The CDR3 region is CASSANGGSLGEQYF. The CDR3 region has the DNA TGTGCCAGCAGCGCCAATGGTGGTTCCCTGGGGGAGCAGTACTTC.

The chain has TRBV25-1 and TRBJ2-3, with unresolved D. Trimming left V 5 bases short and J 0 bases short, with 18 bases between. Germline loops: CDR1 MGHDK, CDR2 SYGVNS. The CDR3 is made up of 17 amino acids. The CDR3 reads CASSPFSWITSTDTQYF. CDR3 bases: TGTGCCAGCAGTCCCTTTTCATGGATCACTAGCACAGATACGCAGTATTTT.

The chain carries TRBV7-6 and TRBJ2-1; D is uncertain. Germline V gives CDR1 SGHVS, CDR2 FNYEAQ. Trimming stripped 2 bases from V and 8 bases from J, with 16 bases between. CDR3 size: 15 residues. The CDR3 DNA reads TGTGCCAGCAGCTTACCTGGCTTTTTTTTGGATGAGCAGTTCTTC. Its protein is CASSLPGFFLDEQFF.

The CDR3 reads CASSLPPSRYTF. In nucleotides, the CDR3 is TGTGCCAGCAGCTTACCCCCTTCCCGCTACACCTTC. The chain combines TRBV11-2 with TRBJ1-2; no clear D gene. The V end lost 2 bases, the J end lost 9 bases, and 10 bases lay between the germline ends. Germline CDR1 SGHAT, CDR2 FQNNGV. This CDR3 spans 12 amino acids.

The genes are TRBV10-2 and TRBJ2-7, with TRBD1 identical over 7 bases. CDR1 is WSHSY and CDR2 is SAAADI in the germline V gene. With 7 bases clipped from V and 6 bases from J, the junction kept 6 bases outside the gene matches. This CDR3 comprises 12 residues. The CDR3 is CASTPGGGEQYF. The CDR3 DNA sequence: TGCGCCAGCACCCCAGGGGGTGGCGAGCAGTACTTC.

The chain combines TRBV27 with TRBJ2-1; 10 bases fit TRBD1. The CDR3 spans 14 residues. Germline V gene lookup returns CDR1 MNHEY and CDR2 SMNVEV (reference sequence). The V and J ends lost 5 bases and 8 bases, in that order; junction bases with no gene match: 6. The DNA for the CDR3 is TGTGCCAGCAGTCCAGGACAGGGGGGGTATGAGCAGTTCTTC. Protein: CASSPGQGGYEQFF.

This sequence joins TRBV19 and TRBJ2-7, with D perhaps matching TRBD1 (5 bases). The ends were cut back, 1 base at V and 4 bases at J, with 11 bases in the middle. From germline, CDR1 is LNHDA and CDR2 SQIVND (reference sequence). The CDR3 has 14 residues. This chain's CDR3 is CASSIGQFAYEQYF. The CDR3 coding sequence is TGTGCCAGTAGTATAGGACAGTTTGCTTACGAGCAGTACTTC.

The chain carries TRBV9 and TRBJ2-5; TRBD2 agrees at 15 bases. Germline assignment: CDR1 SGDLS and CDR2 YYNGEE. V trimming: 4 bases; J trimming: 3 bases; junction bases outside the gene matches: 10. The CDR3 consists of 18 residues. The CDR3 loop is CASSPAGLAGGGEETQYF. In DNA, the CDR3 is TGTGCCAGCAGCCCCGCAGGACTAGCGGGAGGGGGAGAAGAGACCCAGTACTTC.

The chain joins TRBV5-5 to TRBJ2-7; D not certain. This CDR3 is built from 12 residues. V lost 2 bases to trimming and J lost 5 bases, with 8 bases between them. The V gene's germline CDR1 is SGHKS and CDR2 YYEKEE (reference sequence). The CDR3 DNA follows: TGTGCCAGCAGCTTAGCTTACAACGAGCAGTACTTC. Translating it yields CASSLAYNEQYF.

This chain joins TRBV7-9 and TRBJ2-1; D possibly uses TRBD1 or TRBD2 (6 bases each). The CDR3 runs to 14 residues. V dropped 1 base and J dropped 10 bases, with 14 bases sitting between them. The germline gives CDR1 SEHNR, CDR2 FQNEAQ (reference sequence). CDR3 amino acids: CASSLGGGPGEQFF. CDR3 in DNA: TGTGCCAGCAGCTTAGGTGGGGGGCCCGGCGAGCAGTTCTTC.

This clone has just one count. The rearrangement uses TRBV20-1 and TRBJ1-2; D ambiguous. The CDR3 sequence is 10 residues long. CDR1 DFQATT and CDR2 SNEGSKA come from the germline V gene (reference sequence). V was trimmed by 2 bases and J by 10 bases, leaving 8 bases between them. The CDR3 sequence is CSARYEIYTF. The CDR3 nucleotides are TGCAGTGCTAGATACGAGATCTACACCTTC.

CDR3 residues: CASSLVEAARETQYF. The CDR3 DNA sequence: TGCGCCAGCAGCTTGGTAGAGGCAGCCCGGGAGACCCAGTACTTC. This chain links TRBV5-1 with TRBJ2-5; D remains ambiguous. The CDR3 contains 15 residues. Germline CDR1 SGHRS, CDR2 YFSETQ. V gave up 0 bases and J gave up 5 bases, with 14 bases separating them.